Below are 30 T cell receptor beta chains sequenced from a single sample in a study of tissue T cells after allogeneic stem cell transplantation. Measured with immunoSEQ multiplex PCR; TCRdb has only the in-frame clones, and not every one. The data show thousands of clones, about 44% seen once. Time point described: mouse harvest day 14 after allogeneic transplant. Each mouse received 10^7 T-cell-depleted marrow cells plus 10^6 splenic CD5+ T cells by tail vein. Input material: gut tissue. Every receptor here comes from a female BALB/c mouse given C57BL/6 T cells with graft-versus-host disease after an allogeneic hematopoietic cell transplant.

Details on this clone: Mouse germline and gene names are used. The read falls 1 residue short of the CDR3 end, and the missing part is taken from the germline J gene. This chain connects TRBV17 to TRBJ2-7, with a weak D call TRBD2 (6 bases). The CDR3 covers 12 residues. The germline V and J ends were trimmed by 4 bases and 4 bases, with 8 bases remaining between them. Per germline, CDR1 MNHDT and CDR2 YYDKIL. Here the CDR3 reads CASSTGGYEQYF. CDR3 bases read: TGTGCTAGCAGTACCGGGGGGTATGAACAGTAC. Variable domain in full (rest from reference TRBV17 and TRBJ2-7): DTTVKQNPRYKLARVGKPVNLICSQTMNHDTMYWYQKKPNQAPKLLLFYYDKILNREADTFEKFQSSRPNNSFCSLYIGSAGLEYSAMYLCASSTGGYEQYFGPGTRLTVL.

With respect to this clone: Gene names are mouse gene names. The CDR3 protein is CASSLGTGGSSAETLYF. The CDR3 bases that were read are TGTGCCAGCTCTCTCGGGACTGGGGGGTCTAGTGCAGAAACGCTGTAT. The rearrangement uses TRBV12-2 and TRBJ2-3; TRBD2 matches 12 bases. The read is 1 residue too short to cover the CDR3 end, so that end is filled in from the germline J gene. The CDR3 totals 17 residues. Trimming cost V 0 bases and J 0 bases; bases outside gene matches: 3. In germline, CDR1 is SGHLS, CDR2 HYDKME.

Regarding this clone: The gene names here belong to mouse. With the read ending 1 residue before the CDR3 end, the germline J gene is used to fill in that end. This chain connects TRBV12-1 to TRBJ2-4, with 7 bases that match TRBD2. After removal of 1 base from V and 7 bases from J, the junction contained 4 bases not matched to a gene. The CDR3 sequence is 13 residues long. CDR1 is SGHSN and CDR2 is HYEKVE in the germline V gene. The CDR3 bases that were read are TGTGCCAGCTCTCTGGGGGGGTATGACACCTTGTAC. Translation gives CASSLGGYDTLY. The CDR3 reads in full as CASSLGGYDTLYF.

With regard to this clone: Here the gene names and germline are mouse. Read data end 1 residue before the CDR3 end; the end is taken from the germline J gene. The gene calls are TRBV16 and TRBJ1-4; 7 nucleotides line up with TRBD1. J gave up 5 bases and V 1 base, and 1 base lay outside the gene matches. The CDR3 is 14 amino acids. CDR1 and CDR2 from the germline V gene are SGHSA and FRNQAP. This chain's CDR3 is CASSLAQGNERLFF. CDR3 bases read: TGTGCAAGCAGCTTAGCACAGGGGAACGAAAGATTATTT.

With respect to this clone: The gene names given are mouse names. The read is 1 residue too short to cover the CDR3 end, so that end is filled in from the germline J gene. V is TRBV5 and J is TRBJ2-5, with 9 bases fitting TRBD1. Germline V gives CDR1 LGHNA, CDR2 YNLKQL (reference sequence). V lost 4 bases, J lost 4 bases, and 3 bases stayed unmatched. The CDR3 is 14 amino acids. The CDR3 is CASSPRDREDTQYF. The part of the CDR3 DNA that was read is TGTGCCAGCAGCCCTCGGGACAGGGAAGACACCCAGTAC.

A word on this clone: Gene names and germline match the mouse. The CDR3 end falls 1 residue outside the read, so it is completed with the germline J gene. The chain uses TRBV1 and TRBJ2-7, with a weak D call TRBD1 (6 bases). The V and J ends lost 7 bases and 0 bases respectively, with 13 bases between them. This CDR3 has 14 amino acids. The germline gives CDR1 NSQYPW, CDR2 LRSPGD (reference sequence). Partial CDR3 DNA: TGCACCTGCACCTTCCGGGACATCTCCTATGAACAGTAC. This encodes CTCTFRDISYEQY. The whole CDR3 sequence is CTCTFRDISYEQYF.

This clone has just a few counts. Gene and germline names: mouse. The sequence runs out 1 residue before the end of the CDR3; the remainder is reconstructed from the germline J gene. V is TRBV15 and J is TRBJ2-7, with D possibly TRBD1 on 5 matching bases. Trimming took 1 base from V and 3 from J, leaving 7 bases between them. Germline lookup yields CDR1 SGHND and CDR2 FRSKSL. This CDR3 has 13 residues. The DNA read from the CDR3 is TGTGCCAGCAGTTTAGGGACAATCTATGAACAGTAC. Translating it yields CASSLGTIYEQY. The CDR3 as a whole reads CASSLGTIYEQYF.

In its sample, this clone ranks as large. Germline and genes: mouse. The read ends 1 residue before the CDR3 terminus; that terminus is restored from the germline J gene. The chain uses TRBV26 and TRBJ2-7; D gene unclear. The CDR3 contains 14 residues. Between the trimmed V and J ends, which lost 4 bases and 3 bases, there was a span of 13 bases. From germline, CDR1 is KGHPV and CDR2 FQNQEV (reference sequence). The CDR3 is CASSPGRVIYEQYF. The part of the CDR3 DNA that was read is TGTGCCAGCAGTCCCGGACGGGTAATCTATGAACAGTAC.

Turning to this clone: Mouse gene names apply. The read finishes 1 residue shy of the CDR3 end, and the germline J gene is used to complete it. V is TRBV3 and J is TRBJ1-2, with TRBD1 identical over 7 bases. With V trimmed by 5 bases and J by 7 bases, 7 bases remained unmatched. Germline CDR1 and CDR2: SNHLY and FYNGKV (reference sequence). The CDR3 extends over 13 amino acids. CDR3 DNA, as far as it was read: TGTGCCAGCAGCCCGGGACAGAGGCTCGACTACACC. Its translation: CASSPGQRLDYT. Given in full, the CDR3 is CASSPGQRLDYTF.

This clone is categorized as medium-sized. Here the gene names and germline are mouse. The sequenced part of the CDR3 DNA is TGTGCCAGCAGTCTGTGGGACAGTTATGAACAGTAC. Translating gives CASSLWDSYEQY. In full, the CDR3 reads CASSLWDSYEQYF. The V call is TRBV26, the J call TRBJ2-7; TRBD1 matches 7 bases. The CDR3 end is not reached by the read, which stops 1 residue before it; the germline J gene fills it in. The CDR3 length is 13 residues. The J segment lost 4 bases and the V segment lost 1 base, leaving 1 base of the junction unmatched. Germline lookup yields CDR1 KGHPV and CDR2 FQNQEV (reference sequence).

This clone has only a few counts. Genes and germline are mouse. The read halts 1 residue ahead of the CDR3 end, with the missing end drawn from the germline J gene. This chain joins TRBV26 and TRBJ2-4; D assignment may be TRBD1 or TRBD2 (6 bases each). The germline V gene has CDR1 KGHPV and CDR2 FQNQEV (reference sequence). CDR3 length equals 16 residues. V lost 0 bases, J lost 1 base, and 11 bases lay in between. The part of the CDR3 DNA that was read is TGTGCCAGCAGTCTGTCGGGGGCCGGGGGTCAAAACACCTTGTAC. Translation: CASSLSGAGGQNTLY. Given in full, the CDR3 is CASSLSGAGGQNTLYF.

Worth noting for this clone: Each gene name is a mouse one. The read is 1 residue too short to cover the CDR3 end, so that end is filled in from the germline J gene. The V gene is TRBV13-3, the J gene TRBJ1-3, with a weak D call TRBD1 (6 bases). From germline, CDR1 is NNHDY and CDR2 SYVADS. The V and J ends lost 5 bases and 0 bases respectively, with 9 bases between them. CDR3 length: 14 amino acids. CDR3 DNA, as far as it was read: TGTGCCAGCAGGGGACAAAATTCTGGAAATACGCTCTAT. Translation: CASRGQNSGNTLY. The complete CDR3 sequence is CASRGQNSGNTLYF.

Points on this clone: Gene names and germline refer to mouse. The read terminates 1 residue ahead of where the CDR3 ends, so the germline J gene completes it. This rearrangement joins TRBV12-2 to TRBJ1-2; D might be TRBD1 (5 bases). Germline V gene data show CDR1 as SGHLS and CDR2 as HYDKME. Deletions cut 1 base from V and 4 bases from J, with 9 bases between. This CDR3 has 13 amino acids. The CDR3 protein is CASSLYGTSDYTF. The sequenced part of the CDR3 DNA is TGTGCCAGCTCTCTATACGGGACCTCCGACTACACC.

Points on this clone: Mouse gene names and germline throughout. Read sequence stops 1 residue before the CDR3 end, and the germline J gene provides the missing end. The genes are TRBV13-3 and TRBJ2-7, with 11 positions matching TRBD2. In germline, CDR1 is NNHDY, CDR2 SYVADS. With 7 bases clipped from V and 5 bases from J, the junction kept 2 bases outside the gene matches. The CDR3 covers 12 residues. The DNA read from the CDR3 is TGTGCCAGCTGGACTGGGGGGAATGAACAGTAC. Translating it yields CASWTGGNEQY. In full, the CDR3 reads CASWTGGNEQYF.

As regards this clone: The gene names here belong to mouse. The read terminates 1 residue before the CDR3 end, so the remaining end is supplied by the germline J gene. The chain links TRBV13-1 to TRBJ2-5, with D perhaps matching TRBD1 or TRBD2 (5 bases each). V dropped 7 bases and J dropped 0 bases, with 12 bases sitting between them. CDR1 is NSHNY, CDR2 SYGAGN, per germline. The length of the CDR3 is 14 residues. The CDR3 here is CASGPRGNQDTQYF. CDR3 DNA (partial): TGTGCCAGCGGTCCTCGGGGGAACCAAGACACCCAGTAC.

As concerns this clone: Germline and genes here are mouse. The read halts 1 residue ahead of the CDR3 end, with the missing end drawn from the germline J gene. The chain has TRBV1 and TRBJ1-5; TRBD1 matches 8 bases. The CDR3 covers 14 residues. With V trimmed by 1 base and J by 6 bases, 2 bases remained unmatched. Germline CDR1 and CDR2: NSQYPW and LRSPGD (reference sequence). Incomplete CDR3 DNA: TGCACCTGCAGTGCAGGGACAGGGTCCCAGGCTCCGCTT. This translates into CTCSAGTGSQAPL. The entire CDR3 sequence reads CTCSAGTGSQAPLF.

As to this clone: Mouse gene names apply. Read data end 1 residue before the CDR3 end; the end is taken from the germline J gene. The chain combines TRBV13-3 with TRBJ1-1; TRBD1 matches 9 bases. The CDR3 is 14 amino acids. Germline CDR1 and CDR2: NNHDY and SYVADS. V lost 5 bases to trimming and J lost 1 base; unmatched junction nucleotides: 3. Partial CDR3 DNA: TGTGCCAGCAGGGACAGGGGCAGAAACACAGAAGTCTTC. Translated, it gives CASRDRGRNTEVF. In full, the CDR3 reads CASRDRGRNTEVFF.

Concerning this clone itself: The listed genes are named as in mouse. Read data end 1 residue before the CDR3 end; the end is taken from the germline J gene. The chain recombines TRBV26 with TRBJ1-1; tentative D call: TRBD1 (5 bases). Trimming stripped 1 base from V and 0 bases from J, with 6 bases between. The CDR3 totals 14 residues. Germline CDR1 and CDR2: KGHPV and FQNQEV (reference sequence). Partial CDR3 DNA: TGTGCCAGCAGTCTGTTAGGGGCAAACACAGAAGTCTTC. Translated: CASSLLGANTEVF. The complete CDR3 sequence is CASSLLGANTEVFF.

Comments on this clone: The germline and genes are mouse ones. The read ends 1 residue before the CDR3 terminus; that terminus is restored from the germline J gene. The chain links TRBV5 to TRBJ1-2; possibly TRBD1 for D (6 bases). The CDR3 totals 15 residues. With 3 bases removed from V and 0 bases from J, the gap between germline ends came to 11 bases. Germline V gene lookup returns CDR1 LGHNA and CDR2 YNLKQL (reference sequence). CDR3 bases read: TGTGCCAGCAGCCACCCCGGGACAACAAACTCCGACTACACC. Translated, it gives CASSHPGTTNSDYT. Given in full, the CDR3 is CASSHPGTTNSDYTF.

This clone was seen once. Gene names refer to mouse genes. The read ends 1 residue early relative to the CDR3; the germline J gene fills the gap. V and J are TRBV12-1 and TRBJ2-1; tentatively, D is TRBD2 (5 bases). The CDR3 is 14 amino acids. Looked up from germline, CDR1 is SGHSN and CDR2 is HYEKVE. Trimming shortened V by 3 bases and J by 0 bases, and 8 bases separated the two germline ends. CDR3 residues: CASSLDFNYAEQFF. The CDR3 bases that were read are TGTGCCAGCTCTTTGGACTTTAACTATGCTGAGCAGTTC. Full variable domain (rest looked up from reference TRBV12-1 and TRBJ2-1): DSGVVQSPRHIIKEKGGRSVLTCIPISGHSNVVWYQQTLGKELKFLIQHYEKVERDKGFLPSRFSVQQFDDYHSEMNMSALELEDSAMYFCASSLDFNYAEQFFGPGTRLTVL.

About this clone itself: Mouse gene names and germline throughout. The CDR3: CTCSAGTGTERLFF. CDR3 DNA (partial): TGCACCTGCAGTGCCGGGACAGGGACCGAAAGATTATTT. The chain employs TRBV1 and TRBJ1-4; 9 bases map to TRBD1. The missing CDR3 end, 1 residue past where the read stops, is filled in from the germline J gene. J lost 7 bases, V lost 3 bases, and 3 bases had no gene match. The CDR3 length is 14 residues. Germline CDR1 is NSQYPW and CDR2 is LRSPGD (reference sequence).

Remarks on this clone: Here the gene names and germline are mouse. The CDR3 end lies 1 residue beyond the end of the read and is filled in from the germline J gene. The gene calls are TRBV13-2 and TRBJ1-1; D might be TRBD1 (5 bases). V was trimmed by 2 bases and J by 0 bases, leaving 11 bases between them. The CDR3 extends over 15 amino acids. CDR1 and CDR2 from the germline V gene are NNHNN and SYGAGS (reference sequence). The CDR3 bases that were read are TGTGCCAGCGGTGACAGGGCGGAAGCAAACACAGAAGTCTTC. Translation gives CASGDRAEANTEVF. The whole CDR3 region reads CASGDRAEANTEVFF.

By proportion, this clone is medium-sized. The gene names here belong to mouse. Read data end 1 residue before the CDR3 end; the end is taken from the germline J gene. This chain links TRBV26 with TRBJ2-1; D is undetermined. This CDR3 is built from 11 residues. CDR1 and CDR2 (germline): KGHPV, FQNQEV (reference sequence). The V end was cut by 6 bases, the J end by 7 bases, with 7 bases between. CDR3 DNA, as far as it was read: TGTGCCAGCAGCCCCCTGGCTGAGCAGTTC. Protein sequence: CASSPLAEQF. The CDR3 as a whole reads CASSPLAEQFF. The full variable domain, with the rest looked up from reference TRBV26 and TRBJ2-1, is NSKVIQTPRYLVKGQGQKAKMRCIPEKGHPVVFWYQQNKNNEFKFLINFQNQEVLQQIDMTEKRFSAECPSNSPCSLEIQSSEAGDSALYLCASSPLAEQFFGPGTRLTVL.

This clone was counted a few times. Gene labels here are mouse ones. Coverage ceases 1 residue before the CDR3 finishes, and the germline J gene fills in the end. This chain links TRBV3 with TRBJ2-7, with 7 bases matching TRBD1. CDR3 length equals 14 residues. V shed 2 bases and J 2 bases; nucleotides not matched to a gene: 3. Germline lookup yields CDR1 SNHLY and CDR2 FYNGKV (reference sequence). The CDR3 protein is CASSLRQGAYEQYF. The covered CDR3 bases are TGTGCCAGCAGCTTAAGGCAGGGGGCCTATGAACAGTAC.

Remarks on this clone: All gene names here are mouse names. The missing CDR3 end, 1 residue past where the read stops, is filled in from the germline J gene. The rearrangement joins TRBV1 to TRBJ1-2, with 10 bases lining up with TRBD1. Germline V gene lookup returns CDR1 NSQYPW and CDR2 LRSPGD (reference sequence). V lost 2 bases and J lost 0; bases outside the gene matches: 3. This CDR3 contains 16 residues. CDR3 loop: CTCSARDRGANSDYTF. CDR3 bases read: TGCACCTGCAGTGCAAGGGACAGGGGTGCAAACTCCGACTACACC.

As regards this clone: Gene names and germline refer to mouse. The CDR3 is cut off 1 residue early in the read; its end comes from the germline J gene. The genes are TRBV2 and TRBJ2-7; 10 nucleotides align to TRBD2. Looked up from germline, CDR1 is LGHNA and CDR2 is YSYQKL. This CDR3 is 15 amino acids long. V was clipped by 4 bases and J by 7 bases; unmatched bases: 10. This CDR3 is CASSRLWGGAGEQYF. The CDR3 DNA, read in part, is TGTGCCAGCAGCCGCCTCTGGGGGGGCGCGGGGGAACAGTAC.

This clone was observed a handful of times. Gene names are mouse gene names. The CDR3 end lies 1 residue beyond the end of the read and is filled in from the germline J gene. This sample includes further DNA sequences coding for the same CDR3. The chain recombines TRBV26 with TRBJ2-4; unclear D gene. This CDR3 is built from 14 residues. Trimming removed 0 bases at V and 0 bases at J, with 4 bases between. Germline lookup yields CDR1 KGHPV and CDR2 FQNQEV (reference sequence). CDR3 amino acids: CASSLSGSQNTLYF. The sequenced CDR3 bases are TGTGCCAGCAGTCTGTCAGGGAGTCAAAACACCTTGTAC.

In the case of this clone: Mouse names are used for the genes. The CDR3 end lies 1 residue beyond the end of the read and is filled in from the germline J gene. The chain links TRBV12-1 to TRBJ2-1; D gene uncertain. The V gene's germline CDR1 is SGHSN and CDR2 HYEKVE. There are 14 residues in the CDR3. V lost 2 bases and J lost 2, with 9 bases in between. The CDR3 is CASSPQEYYAEQFF. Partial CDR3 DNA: TGTGCCAGCTCTCCCCAGGAGTACTATGCTGAGCAGTTC.

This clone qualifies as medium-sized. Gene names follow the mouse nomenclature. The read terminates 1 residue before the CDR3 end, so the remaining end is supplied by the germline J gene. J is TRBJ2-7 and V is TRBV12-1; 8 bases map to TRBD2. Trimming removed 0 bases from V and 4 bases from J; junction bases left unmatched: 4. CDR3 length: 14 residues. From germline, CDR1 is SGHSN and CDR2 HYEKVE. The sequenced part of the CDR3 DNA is TGTGCCAGCTCTCTCGAAAACTGGGGGTATGAACAGTAC. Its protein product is CASSLENWGYEQY. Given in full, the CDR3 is CASSLENWGYEQYF. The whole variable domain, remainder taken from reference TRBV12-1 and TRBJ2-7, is DSGVVQSPRHIIKEKGGRSVLTCIPISGHSNVVWYQQTLGKELKFLIQHYEKVERDKGFLPSRFSVQQFDDYHSEMNMSALELEDSAMYFCASSLENWGYEQYFGPGTRLTVL.

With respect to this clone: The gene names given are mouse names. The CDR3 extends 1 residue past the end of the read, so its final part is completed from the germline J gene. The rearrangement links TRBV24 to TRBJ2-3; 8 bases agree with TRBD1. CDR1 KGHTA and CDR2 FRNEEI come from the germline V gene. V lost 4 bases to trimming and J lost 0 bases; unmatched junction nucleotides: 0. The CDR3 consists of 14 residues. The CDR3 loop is CASSRTGSAETLYF. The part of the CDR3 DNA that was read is TGTGCCAGCAGTCGGACAGGGAGTGCAGAAACGCTGTAT.